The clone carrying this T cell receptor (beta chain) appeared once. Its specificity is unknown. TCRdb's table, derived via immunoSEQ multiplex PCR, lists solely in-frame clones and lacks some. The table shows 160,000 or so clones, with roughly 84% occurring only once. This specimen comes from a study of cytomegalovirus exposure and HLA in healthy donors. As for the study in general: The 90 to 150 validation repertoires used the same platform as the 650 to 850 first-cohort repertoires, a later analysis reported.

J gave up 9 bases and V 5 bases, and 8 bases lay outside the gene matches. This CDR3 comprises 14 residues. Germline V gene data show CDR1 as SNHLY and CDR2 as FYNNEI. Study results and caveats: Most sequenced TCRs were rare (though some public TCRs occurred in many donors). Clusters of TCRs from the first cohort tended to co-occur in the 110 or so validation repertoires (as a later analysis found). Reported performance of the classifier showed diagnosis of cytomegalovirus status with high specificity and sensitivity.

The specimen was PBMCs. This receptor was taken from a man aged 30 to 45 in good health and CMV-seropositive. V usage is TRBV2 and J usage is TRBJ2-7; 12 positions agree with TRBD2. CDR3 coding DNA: TGTGCCAGCAGTTACAGACTAGCGGGGGTTCGGCAGTACTTC. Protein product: CASSYRLAGVRQYF.